This TCR beta chain came from a study of CD8+ T cells in alopecia areata. Notes on the study in general: Besides other cells, scalp samples also yield sequences of resident alphabeta T cells from normal skin.

This clone came up a few times. The antigen remains undetermined. RNA extraction was followed by reverse transcription into cDNA, which acted as the sequencing template. Data came from immunoSEQ multiplex PCR; TCRdb stores just in-frame clones and leaves some out. The sample comprises 90,000 to 150,000 clones, approximately 60% of which are singletons, and approximately 3% rests with the top ten. The V gene's germline CDR1 is LGHNA and CDR2 YSLEER. The CDR3 has 14 residues. V lost 0 bases and J 9 bases, leaving 9 bases between the germline ends. Sample: CD4+ T cells sorted from blood. This chain connects TRBV4-3 to TRBJ1-6; D possibly corresponds to TRBD1 (6 bases). The TCR sequence derives from a human donor in good health. The CDR3 is CASSQETRGSPLHF. The CDR3 DNA reads as TGCGCCAGCAGCCAAGAGACCAGGGGTTCACCCCTCCACTTT.